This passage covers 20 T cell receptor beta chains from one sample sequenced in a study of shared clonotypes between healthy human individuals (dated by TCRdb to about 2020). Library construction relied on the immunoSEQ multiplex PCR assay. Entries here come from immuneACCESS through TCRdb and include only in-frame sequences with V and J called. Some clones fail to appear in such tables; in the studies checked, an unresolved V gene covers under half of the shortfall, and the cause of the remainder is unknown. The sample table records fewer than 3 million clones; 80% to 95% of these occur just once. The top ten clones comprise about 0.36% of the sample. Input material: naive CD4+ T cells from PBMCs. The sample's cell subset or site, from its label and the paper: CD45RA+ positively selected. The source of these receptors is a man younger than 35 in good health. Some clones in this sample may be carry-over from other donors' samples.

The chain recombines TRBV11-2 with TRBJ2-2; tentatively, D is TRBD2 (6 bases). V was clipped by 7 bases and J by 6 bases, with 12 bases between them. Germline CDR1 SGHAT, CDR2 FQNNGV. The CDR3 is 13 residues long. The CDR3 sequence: CASTVTRAGELFF. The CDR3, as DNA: TGTGCCAGCACCGTGACTAGGGCCGGGGAGCTGTTTTTT.

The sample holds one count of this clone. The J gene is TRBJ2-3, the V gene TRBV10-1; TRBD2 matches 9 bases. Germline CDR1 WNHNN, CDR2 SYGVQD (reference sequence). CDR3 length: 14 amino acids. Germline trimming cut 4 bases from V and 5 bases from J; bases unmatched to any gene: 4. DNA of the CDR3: TGCGCCAGCAGTGTAGCGGGAGCCGTAGATACGCAGTATTTT. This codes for CASSVAGAVDTQYF.

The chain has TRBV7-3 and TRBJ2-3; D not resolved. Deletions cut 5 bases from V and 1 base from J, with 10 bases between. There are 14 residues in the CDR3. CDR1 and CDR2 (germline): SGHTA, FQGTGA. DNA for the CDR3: TGTGCCAGCAGCCGCTTAAGCGGCACAGATACGCAGTATTTT. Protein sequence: CASSRLSGTDTQYF.

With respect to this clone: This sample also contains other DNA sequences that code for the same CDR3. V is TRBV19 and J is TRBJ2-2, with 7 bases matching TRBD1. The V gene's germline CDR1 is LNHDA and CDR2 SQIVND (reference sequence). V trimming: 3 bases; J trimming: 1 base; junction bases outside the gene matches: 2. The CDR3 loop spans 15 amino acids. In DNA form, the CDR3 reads TGTGCCAGTAGTATGCGACAGGGGAACACCGGGGAGCTGTTTTTT. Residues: CASSMRQGNTGELFF.

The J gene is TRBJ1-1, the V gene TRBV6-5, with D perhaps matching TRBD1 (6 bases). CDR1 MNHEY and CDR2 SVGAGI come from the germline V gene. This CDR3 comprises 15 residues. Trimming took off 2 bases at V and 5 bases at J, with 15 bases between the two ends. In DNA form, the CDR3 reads TGTGCCAGCAGTTACCTCCCGGGGGCGATGACTGAAGCTTTCTTT. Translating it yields CASSYLPGAMTEAFF.

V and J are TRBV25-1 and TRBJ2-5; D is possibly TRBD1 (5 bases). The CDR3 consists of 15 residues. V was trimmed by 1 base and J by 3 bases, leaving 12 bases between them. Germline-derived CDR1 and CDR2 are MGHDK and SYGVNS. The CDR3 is CASSESGPGKETQYF. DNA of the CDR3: TGTGCCAGCAGTGAATCCGGCCCAGGGAAAGAGACCCAGTACTTC.

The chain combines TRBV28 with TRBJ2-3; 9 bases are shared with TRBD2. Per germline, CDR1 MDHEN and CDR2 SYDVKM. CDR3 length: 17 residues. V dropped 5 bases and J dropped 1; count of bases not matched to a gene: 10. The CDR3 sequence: CASSKSGVAGGTDTQYF. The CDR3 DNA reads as TGTGCCAGCAGTAAGAGTGGAGTAGCGGGGGGCACAGATACGCAGTATTTT.

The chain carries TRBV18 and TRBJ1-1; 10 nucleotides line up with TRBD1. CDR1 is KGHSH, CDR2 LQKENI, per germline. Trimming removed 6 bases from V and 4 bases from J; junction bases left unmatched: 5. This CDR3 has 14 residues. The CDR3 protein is CASSRTGGFTEAFF. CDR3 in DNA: TGTGCCAGCTCCCGGACAGGGGGTTTCACTGAAGCTTTCTTT.

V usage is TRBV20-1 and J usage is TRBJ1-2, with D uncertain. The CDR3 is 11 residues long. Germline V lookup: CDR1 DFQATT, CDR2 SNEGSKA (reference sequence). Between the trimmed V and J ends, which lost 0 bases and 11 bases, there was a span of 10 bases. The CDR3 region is CSARDRAEYTF. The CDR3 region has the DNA TGCAGTGCTAGAGATCGGGCGGAGTACACCTTC.

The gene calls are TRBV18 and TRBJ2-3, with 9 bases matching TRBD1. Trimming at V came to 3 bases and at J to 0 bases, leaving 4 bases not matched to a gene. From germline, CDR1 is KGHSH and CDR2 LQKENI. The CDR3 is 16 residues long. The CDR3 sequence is CASSPNGQGSTDTQYF. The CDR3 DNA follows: TGTGCCAGCTCACCCAATGGACAGGGGAGCACAGATACGCAGTATTTT.

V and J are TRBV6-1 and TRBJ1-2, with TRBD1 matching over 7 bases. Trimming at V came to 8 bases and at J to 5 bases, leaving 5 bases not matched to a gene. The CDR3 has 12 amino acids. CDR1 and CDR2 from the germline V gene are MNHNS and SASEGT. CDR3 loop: CASGTDFYGYTF. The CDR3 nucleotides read TGTGCCAGCGGGACAGACTTTTATGGCTACACCTTC.

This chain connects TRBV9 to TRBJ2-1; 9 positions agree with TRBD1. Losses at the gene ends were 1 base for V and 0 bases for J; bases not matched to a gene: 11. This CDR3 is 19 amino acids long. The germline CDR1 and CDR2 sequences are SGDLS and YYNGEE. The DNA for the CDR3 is TGTGCCAGCAGCGTACACAGGGGGCTGGGCGGCCGCTCCTACAATGAGCAGTTCTTC. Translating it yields CASSVHRGLGGRSYNEQFF. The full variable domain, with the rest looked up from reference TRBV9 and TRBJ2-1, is DSGVTQTPKHLITATGQRVTLRCSPRSGDLSVYWYQQSLDQGLQFLIQYYNGEERAKGNILERFSAQQFPDLHSELNLSSLELGDSALYFCASSVHRGLGGRSYNEQFFGPGTRLTVL.

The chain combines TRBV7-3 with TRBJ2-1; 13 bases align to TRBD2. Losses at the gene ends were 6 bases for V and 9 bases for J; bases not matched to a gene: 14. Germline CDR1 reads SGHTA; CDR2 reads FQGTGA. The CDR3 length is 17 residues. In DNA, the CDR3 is TGTGCCAGCAGACAAGGACTAGCGGGAGTCGGAGGTGGTGAGCAGTTCTTC. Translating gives CASRQGLAGVGGGEQFF.

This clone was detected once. CDR3 region: CASSLGQKNTEAFF. CDR3 bases: TGTGCCAGCAGTTTGGGACAGAAGAACACTGAAGCTTTCTTT. The chain carries TRBV28 and TRBJ1-1; 7 nucleotides line up with TRBD1. The germline CDR1 and CDR2 sequences are MDHEN and SYDVKM. The CDR3 extends over 14 amino acids. The J segment lost 1 base and the V segment lost 3 bases, leaving 2 bases of the junction unmatched.

The CDR3, as DNA: TGCGCCAGCAGCCTAGTACTCGACACAGATACGCAGTATTTT. It specifies CASSLVLDTDTQYF. The rearrangement uses TRBV5-1 and TRBJ2-3; no firm D call. V lost 4 bases, J lost 2 bases, and 11 bases lay in between. Germline CDR1 SGHRS, CDR2 YFSETQ. CDR3 length equals 14 residues.

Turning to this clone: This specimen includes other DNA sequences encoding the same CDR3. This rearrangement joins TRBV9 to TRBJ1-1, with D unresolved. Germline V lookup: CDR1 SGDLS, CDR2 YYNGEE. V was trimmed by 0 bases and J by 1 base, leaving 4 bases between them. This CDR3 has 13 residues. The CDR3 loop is CASSVGRNTEAFF. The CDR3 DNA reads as TGTGCCAGCAGCGTAGGTCGGAACACTGAAGCTTTCTTT.

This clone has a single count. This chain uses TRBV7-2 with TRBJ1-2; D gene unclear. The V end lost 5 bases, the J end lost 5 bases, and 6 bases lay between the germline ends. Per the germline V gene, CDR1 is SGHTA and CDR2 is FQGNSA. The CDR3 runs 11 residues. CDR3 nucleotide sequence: TGTGCCAGCAGCCCGGTTTATGGCTACACCTTC. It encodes CASSPVYGYTF.

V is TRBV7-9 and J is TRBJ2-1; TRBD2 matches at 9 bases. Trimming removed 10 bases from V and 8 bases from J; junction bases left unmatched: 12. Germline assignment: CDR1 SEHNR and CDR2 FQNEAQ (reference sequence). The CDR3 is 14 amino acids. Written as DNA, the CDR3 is TGTGCCACCAGAGTGAGCGGGAGGATATATGAGCAGTTCTTC. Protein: CATRVSGRIYEQFF.

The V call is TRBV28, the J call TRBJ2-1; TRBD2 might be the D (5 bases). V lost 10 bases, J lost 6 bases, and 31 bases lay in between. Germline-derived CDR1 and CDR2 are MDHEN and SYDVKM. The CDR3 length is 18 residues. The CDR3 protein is CATGTTPTLAKTFNEQFF. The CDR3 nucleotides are TGTGCCACGGGAACCACCCCTACTTTAGCGAAAACATTCAATGAGCAGTTCTTC. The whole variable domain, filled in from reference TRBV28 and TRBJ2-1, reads DVKVTQSSRYLVKRTGEKVFLECVQDMDHENMFWYRQDPGLGLRLIYFSYDVKMKEKGDIPEGYSVSREKKERFSLILESASTNQTSMYLCATGTTPTLAKTFNEQFFGPGTRLTVL.

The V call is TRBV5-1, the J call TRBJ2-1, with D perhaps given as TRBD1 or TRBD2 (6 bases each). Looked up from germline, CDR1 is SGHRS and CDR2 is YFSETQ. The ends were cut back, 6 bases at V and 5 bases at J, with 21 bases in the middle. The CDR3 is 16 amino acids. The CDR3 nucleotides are TGCGCCAGCACCCCACATCAGGGCGGGACAAACAATGAGCAGTTCTTC. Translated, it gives CASTPHQGGTNNEQFF.